Reported below is one T cell receptor beta chain. The data belong to a study of blood T cell repertoires in COVID-19. Sequencing used immunoSEQ multiplex PCR; TCRdb keeps in-frame clones, though not all of them. The sample contains 110,000 or so clones, more than 65% of which appear only once. Germline CDR1 and CDR2: MDHEN and SYDVKM. The CDR3 totals 15 residues. V gave up 6 bases and J gave up 0 bases, with 14 bases separating them. V usage is TRBV28 and J usage is TRBJ1-1, with a possible D match to TRBD1 (5 bases). What was sequenced was peripheral blood. The source is a man aged 45-65 years with acute or convalescent COVID-19. The CDR3 DNA follows: TGTGCCAGCAGACCAGGCGGGGGGGTGAACACTGAAGCTTTCTTT. It specifies CASRPGGGVNTEAFF.